What follows is one T cell receptor beta chain and its context. This specimen belongs to a study of blood T cell repertoires in COVID-19. Study-level background: Donors in the United States, Italy and Spain gave samples during acute or convalescent COVID-19. T cells, B-cell-depleted T cells, or PBMCs supplied cDNA or gDNA.

This CDR3 is 15 amino acids long. Germline values: CDR1 MDHEN, CDR2 SYDVKM. Trimming took off 6 bases at V and 2 bases at J, with 16 bases between the two ends. Authors' analysis steps: Researchers report that nucleated cell counts were estimated from reference gene primer amplification. Sequencing was performed with immunoSEQ multiplex PCR; in TCRdb, only in-frame clones are kept and a portion is missing. V, J and clone size reflect that table, while D and trimming were determined from the DNA. Of more than 70,000 clones detected, 80% to 90% appear once; the ten largest clones hold roughly 6%. The receptor's source is a man aged 45-65 years with active COVID-19. Sample: peripheral blood. This chain joins TRBV28 and TRBJ2-5, with D possibly being TRBD1 (6 bases). The CDR3 loop is CASSSPGTHQETQYF. The CDR3 nucleotides read TGTGCCAGCAGCTCTCCCGGGACACATCAAGAGACCCAGTACTTC.